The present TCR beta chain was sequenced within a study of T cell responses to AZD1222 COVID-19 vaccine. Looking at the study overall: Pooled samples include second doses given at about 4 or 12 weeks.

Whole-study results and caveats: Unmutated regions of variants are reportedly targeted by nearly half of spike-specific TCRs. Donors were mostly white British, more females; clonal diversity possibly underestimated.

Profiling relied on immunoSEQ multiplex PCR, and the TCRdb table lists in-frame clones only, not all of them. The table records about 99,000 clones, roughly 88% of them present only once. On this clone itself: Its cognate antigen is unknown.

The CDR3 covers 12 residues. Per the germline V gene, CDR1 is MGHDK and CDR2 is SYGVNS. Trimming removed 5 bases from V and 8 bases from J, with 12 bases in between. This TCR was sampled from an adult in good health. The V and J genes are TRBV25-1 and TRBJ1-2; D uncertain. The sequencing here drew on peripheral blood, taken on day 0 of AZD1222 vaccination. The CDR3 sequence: CASSFARGGYTF. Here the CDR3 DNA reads TGTGCCAGCAGTTTCGCCCGTGGGGGCTACACCTTC.